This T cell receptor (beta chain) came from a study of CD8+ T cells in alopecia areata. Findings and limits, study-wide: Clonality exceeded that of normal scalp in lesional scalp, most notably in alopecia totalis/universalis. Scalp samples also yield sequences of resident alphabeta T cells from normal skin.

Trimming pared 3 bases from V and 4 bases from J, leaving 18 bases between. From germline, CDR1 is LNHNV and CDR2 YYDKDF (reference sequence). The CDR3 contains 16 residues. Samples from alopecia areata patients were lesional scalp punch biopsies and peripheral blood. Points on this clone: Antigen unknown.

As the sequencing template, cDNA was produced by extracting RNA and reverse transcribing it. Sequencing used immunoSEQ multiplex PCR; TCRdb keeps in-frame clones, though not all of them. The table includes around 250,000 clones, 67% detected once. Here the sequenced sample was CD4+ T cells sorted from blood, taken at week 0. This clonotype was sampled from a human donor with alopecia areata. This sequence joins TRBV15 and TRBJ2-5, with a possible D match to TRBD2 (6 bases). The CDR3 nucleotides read TGTGCCACCAGCAGGGCTCGGGACCGCGGGACAGAGACCCAGTACTTC. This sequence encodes CATSRARDRGTETQYF.